This T cell receptor (beta chain) was identified in a study of shared clonotypes between healthy human individuals. Study at large: Three men and a couple of women, aged 18 to 49, were donors. Each donor had three CD4 naive, three CD4 memory, two CD8 naive and one CD8 memory plate. Overall study findings and caveats: Deeper or shallower sequencing was expected to change how clonotypes are shared among donors. When naive CD4 clonotypes were compared across a handful of donors, roughly 4.9% were shared.

Assay: immunoSEQ multiplex PCR; the TCRdb copy retains only in-frame clones and omits some. The sample yields 2.5 million or so clones, approximately 92% seen once. A remark on this clone: The antigen is unknown.

This receptor was identified in a man younger than 35 in good health. The sequencing input was naive CD4+ T cells sorted from blood. Specified subset: CD45RA+ positively selected.

The CDR3 region has the DNA TGTGCCAGCAGCTTGGGCGCGACGCGGGGTACTTTCTTT. Its translation is CASSLGATRGTFF. The chain has TRBV5-6 and TRBJ1-1; D is ambiguous. The CDR3 loop spans 13 amino acids. V was cut by 0 bases and J by 12 bases, with 15 bases left in between. Germline assignment: CDR1 SGHDT and CDR2 YYEEEE.